This TCR beta chain emerged from a study of post-analysis software for immune sequencing data. General study results and limits: TRBV5-6, TRBV5-1 and TRBV20-1 were among roughly 5 TRBV segments more frequent in patients than controls.

Remarks on this clonotype: Its antigen is unknown.

Looked up from germline, CDR1 is SGHRS and CDR2 is YFSETQ. The CDR3 consists of 15 residues. With 0 bases removed from V and 3 bases from J, the gap between germline ends came to 10 bases. Unique molecular identifiers tagged the TCR beta cDNA libraries. Each CDR3 protein is one row after TCRdb ran MiXCR on the PCR reads. The profile shows hundreds of thousands of distinct CDR3 sequences, roughly two fifths of them singletons. The chain links TRBV5-1 to TRBJ1-5; D gene ambiguous. This receptor was identified in a girl aged 5 to 17 with multiple sclerosis. What was sequenced was blood. The CDR3 loop is CASSLGIQDNQPQHF. The CDR3, as DNA: TGCGCCAGCAGCTTGGGGATTCAAGACAATCAGCCCCAGCATTTT.